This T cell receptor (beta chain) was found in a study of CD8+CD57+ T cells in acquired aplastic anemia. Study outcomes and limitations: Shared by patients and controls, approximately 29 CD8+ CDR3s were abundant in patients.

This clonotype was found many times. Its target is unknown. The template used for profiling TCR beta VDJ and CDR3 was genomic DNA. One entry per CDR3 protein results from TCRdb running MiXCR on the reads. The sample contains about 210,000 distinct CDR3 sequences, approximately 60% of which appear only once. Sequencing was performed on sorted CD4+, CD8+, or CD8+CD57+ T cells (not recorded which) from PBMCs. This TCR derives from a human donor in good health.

CDR3 sequence: CASSAPIPGTAVTEAFF. In nucleotides, the CDR3 is TGTGCCAGCAGCGCACCTATCCCCGGGACAGCGGTCACTGAAGCTTTCTTT. V gene TRBV2 combines with J gene TRBJ1-1; 7 positions agree with TRBD1. The CDR3 runs to 17 residues. Germline CDR1 reads SNHLY; CDR2 reads FYNNEI. V trimming: 6 bases; J trimming: 4 bases; junction bases outside the gene matches: 17.